The 17 T cell receptor beta chains in this list originate from one sample, sequenced in a study of blood T cell repertoires in COVID-19. Produced via immunoSEQ multiplex PCR; TCRdb's table is partial and in-frame only. The sample lists roughly 220,000 clones, 80% to 85% occurring once. The sequenced sample consisted of peripheral blood. These receptors originate from a woman of 80 years or more with COVID-19, enrolled during active disease.

The CDR3 DNA follows: TGTGCCAGCAGCTTGGCAGGGCGAGAGCAGTACTTC. Translating gives CASSLAGREQYF. J is TRBJ2-7 and V is TRBV11-3; a weak D match, TRBD1 (5 bases). Germline CDR1 SGHNT, CDR2 YENEEA. V was clipped by 3 bases and J by 7 bases, with 10 bases between them. The CDR3 loop spans 12 amino acids.

The genes are TRBV18 and TRBJ2-7; weak D call: TRBD2 (7 bases). The CDR3 is made up of 14 amino acids. V lost 3 bases to trimming and J lost 7 bases, with 16 bases between them. Germline-derived CDR1 and CDR2 are KGHSH and LQKENI. CDR3 region: CASSPLGGASEQYF. CDR3 DNA sequence: TGTGCCAGCTCACCCTTGGGGGGGGCGAGTGAGCAGTACTTC.

The chain uses TRBV6-2 or TRBV6-3 and TRBJ2-2; 10 nucleotides line up with TRBD2. V gave up 2 bases and J gave up 2 bases; unmatched junction bases: 2. Germline V CDR1 and CDR2: MNHEY, SVGEGT. CDR3 length: 16 residues. The CDR3 reads CASSYQRGGNTGELFF. For the CDR3, the DNA is TGTGCCAGCAGTTACCAGCGGGGGGGCAACACCGGGGAGCTGTTTTTT.

V and J are TRBV28 and TRBJ2-1, with D unclear. The V and J ends lost 1 base and 4 bases respectively, with 2 bases between them. The germline V gene has CDR1 MDHEN and CDR2 SYDVKM. There are 12 residues in the CDR3. CDR3 sequence: CASSLSYNEQFF. CDR3 coding DNA: TGTGCCAGCAGTTTATCATACAATGAGCAGTTCTTC.

This clone showed up just once. The chain has TRBV15 and TRBJ1-4, with D perhaps TRBD1 (6 bases). Germline values: CDR1 LNHNV, CDR2 YYDKDF (reference sequence). CDR3 length: 16 amino acids. V gave up 0 bases and J gave up 7 bases, with 15 bases separating them. The CDR3 DNA follows: TGTGCCACCAGCAGAGATCCGGGGGGCGCGGGTGAAAAACTGTTTTTT. This gives the protein CATSRDPGGAGEKLFF.

Worth noting for this clone: The sample holds other DNA sequences that translate to the same CDR3. V gene TRBV6-5 combines with J gene TRBJ1-2; D gene uncertain. The V gene lost 0 bases and the J gene lost 4 bases, with 6 bases spanning the gap. The CDR3 totals 13 residues. Germline loops: CDR1 MNHEY, CDR2 SVGAGI. The CDR3 sequence: CASSYSRFYGYTF. The CDR3 DNA reads TGTGCCAGCAGTTACTCCCGTTTCTATGGCTACACCTTC.

This clone was seen a few times. The rearrangement uses TRBV19 and TRBJ2-1; 10 positions agree with TRBD2. V shed 2 bases, J shed 9 bases, and the junction held 4 bases outside the gene matches. This CDR3 is 14 amino acids long. The germline CDR1 and CDR2 sequences are LNHDA and SQIVND (reference sequence). CDR3 nucleotide sequence: TGTGCCAGTAGTATACCTAGCGGGAGTCGTGAGCAGTTCTTC. This gives the protein CASSIPSGSREQFF.

The chain has TRBV19 and TRBJ2-2, with TRBD1 identical over 7 bases. The V gene's germline CDR1 is LNHDA and CDR2 SQIVND (reference sequence). The CDR3 has 15 amino acids. V shed 3 bases, J shed 1 base, and the junction held 2 bases outside the gene matches. CDR3 protein: CASSMGQLNTGELFF. In DNA form, the CDR3 reads TGTGCCAGTAGTATGGGACAGCTGAACACCGGGGAGCTGTTTTTT.

This chain connects TRBV9 to TRBJ2-2; D remains ambiguous. The V gene lost 1 base and the J gene lost 4 bases, with 5 bases spanning the gap. Looked up from germline, CDR1 is SGDLS and CDR2 is YYNGEE. This CDR3 is built from 13 residues. CDR3: CASSVYSTGELFF. DNA for the CDR3: TGTGCCAGCAGCGTATATAGCACCGGGGAGCTGTTTTTT.

The chain joins TRBV5-1 to TRBJ1-6, with D perhaps matching TRBD1 (5 bases). CDR1 and CDR2 from the germline V gene are SGHRS and YFSETQ. The length of the CDR3 is 16 residues. Deletions cut 5 bases from V and 0 bases from J, with 12 bases between. The CDR3 reads CASSQDSRSYNSPLHF. CDR3 DNA: TGCGCCAGCAGTCAAGACAGCCGCTCCTATAATTCACCCCTCCACTTT.

The V call is TRBV10-3, the J call TRBJ1-2; 7 bases align to TRBD1. Trimming at V came to 2 bases and at J to 0 bases, leaving 9 bases not matched to a gene. CDR3 length equals 17 residues. Looked up from germline, CDR1 is ENHRY and CDR2 is SYGVKD. The CDR3 sequence: CAISEPTGAGTNYGYTF. The CDR3 DNA is TGTGCCATCAGTGAGCCAACAGGGGCGGGAACTAACTATGGCTACACCTTC.

This clone was picked up a small number of times. The V gene is TRBV6-2 or TRBV6-3, the J gene TRBJ2-3; TRBD2 matches 7 bases. The CDR3 has 17 residues. Losses at the gene ends were 4 bases for V and 0 bases for J; bases not matched to a gene: 10. Germline CDR1 and CDR2: MNHEY and SVGEGT. The CDR3, as DNA: TGTGCCAGCAGTTTGAACCCCCGAGCGGGAAGCACAGATACGCAGTATTTT. As protein: CASSLNPRAGSTDTQYF.

DNA of the CDR3: TGCAGTGCTAGGGGAGGGGTCGGCTACACCTTC. Protein sequence: CSARGGVGYTF. The V call is TRBV20-1, the J call TRBJ1-2, with D perhaps matching TRBD1 (5 bases). The V and J ends lost 3 bases and 8 bases respectively, with 10 bases between them. Germline-derived CDR1 and CDR2 are DFQATT and SNEGSKA (reference sequence). The CDR3 sequence is 11 residues long.

This clone came up once. The chain employs TRBV7-2 and TRBJ2-5, with 10 bases fitting TRBD2. V was pared by 1 base and J by 5 bases, with 10 bases of the junction left unmatched. This CDR3 has 17 amino acids. CDR1 and CDR2 from the germline V gene are SGHTA and FQGNSA. CDR3 protein: CASSLVGSGGARETQYF. The CDR3 DNA follows: TGTGCCAGCAGCTTAGTGGGGAGCGGGGGGGCGAGGGAGACCCAGTACTTC. The entire variable domain, with the rest obtained from reference TRBV7-2 and TRBJ2-5, is as follows: GAGVSQSPSNKVTEKGKDVELRCDPISGHTALYWYRQSLGQGLEFLIYFQGNSAPDKSGLPSDRFSAERTGGSVSTLTIQRTQQEDSAVYLCASSLVGSGGARETQYFGPGTRLLVL.

This clone has just a few counts. This sequence joins TRBV19 and TRBJ1-2; D perhaps matches TRBD1 (6 bases). Germline CDR1 reads LNHDA; CDR2 reads SQIVND (reference sequence). V dropped 10 bases and J dropped 2 bases, with 11 bases sitting between them. This CDR3 has 12 residues. The chain's CDR3 is CATGGQNYGYTF. Written as DNA, the CDR3 is TGTGCCACGGGGGGGCAAAACTATGGCTACACCTTC.

The rearrangement joins TRBV5-6 to TRBJ2-7; 7 bases are a match to TRBD1. CDR3 size: 14 residues. Germline assignment: CDR1 SGHDT and CDR2 YYEEEE. J was trimmed by 0 bases and V by 3 bases; bases with no gene match: 3. This chain's CDR3 is CASSSGGSSYEQYF. The DNA of the CDR3 is TGTGCCAGCAGCTCAGGGGGATCCTCCTACGAGCAGTACTTC.

This clone was found a few times. This chain connects TRBV5-6 to TRBJ1-2, with D possibly matching TRBD1 (5 bases). The CDR3 totals 13 residues. Germline loops: CDR1 SGHDT, CDR2 YYEEEE. V dropped 3 bases and J dropped 8 bases, with 14 bases sitting between them. CDR3 bases: TGTGCCAGCAGCTGGGGGGACTCTCGGGGCTACACCTTC. Its protein is CASSWGDSRGYTF.